Given below is one TCR beta chain in context. Its antigen is unknown. Unique molecular identifiers were used in preparing the TCRbeta library. From the PCR reads, TCRdb called clonotypes with MiXCR, one entry per CDR3 protein. The sample carries under 850,000 distinct CDR3 sequences, over 10% recorded once. With 4 bases removed from V and 0 bases from J, the gap between germline ends came to 15 bases. Germline values: CDR1 LGHDT, CDR2 YNNKEL (reference sequence). The CDR3 is 16 residues long. This entry belongs to a study of T-cell reconstitution after alpha-beta-depleted transplantation in children. Broader study findings: Elevated TCRbeta diversity at day 60 was traced, in some patients, to surviving recipient T cells and thymic progenitors. Hyperexpanded clones declined; after one year, newly produced T cells mostly supplied diversity. Several hundred expanded graft clones reportedly supplied alpha-beta T cells about two months after transplant.

The receptor was isolated from a girl aged 2-10 years with congenital amegakaryocytic thrombocytopenia, due to receive a stem cell transplant. V and J are TRBV3-1 and TRBJ1-1, with D hard to call. The starting material was PBMCs, obtained before TCRalphabeta/CD19-depleted stem cell transplant. The CDR3: CASSREQSPMNTEAFF. CDR3 sequence (DNA): TGTGCCAGCAGCCGAGAGCAGAGTCCCATGAACACTGAAGCTTTCTTT.